The sequence of this TCR beta chain was determined in a study of OX40 agonist ivuxolimab in advanced cancers. Overall study: Patients received ivuxolimab, an agonistic anti-OX40 (CD134) antibody. A diagnosis of hepatocellular carcinoma, melanoma, renal cell or head and neck cancer was present in dose-escalation patients. General observations from the study: The study did not work out the antigen specificity of the expanded peripheral T cells. Clonal expansion by week 6 occurred in CD4+ and CD8+ blood T cells (at 0.1 to 3.0 mg/kg).

Measured with immunoSEQ multiplex PCR; TCRdb has only the in-frame clones, and not every one. The sample contains about 90,000 clones, 90% of which appear only once. Comments on this clone: The antigen is not known.

Trimming stripped 2 bases from V and 4 bases from J, with 23 bases between. The germline V gene has CDR1 SGHVS and CDR2 FNYEAQ. The CDR3 has 18 amino acids. Sequenced material: CD4+ or CD8+ T cells sorted from blood, taken in a trial of the OX40 agonist ivuxolimab. This sequence originates from an adult with an advanced solid tumor such as melanoma, head and neck, liver or kidney cancer. This chain uses TRBV7-6 with TRBJ1-1, with a tentative D call TRBD1 (5 bases). The CDR3 here is CASSLKVGAKSTGTEAFF. DNA for the CDR3: TGTGCCAGCAGCTTAAAAGTCGGGGCCAAGTCGACGGGCACTGAAGCTTTCTTT.